This T cell receptor (beta chain) is from a study of blood T cell repertoires in COVID-19. Across the study: The cDNA or gDNA used as material had been derived from T cells, B-cell-depleted T cells, or PBMCs.

The assay was immunoSEQ multiplex PCR, and TCRdb's table has in-frame clones only and misses some. Of around 300,000 clones in the sample, about 90% were seen once. The age range of participants was 18 to 89 years, with residence in under 25 US areas. Sequenced: PBMCs or T cells enriched from blood (not recorded which). The source of this sequence is a young woman with acute COVID-19.

The CDR3 is CASSTRPGNTIYF. CDR3 DNA sequence: TGTGCCAGCAGCACACGTCCGGGAAACACCATATATTTT. The rearrangement links TRBV12-3 or TRBV12-4 to TRBJ1-3; D unclear. The CDR3 spans 13 residues. The V end was cut by 6 bases, the J end by 4 bases, with 10 bases between.